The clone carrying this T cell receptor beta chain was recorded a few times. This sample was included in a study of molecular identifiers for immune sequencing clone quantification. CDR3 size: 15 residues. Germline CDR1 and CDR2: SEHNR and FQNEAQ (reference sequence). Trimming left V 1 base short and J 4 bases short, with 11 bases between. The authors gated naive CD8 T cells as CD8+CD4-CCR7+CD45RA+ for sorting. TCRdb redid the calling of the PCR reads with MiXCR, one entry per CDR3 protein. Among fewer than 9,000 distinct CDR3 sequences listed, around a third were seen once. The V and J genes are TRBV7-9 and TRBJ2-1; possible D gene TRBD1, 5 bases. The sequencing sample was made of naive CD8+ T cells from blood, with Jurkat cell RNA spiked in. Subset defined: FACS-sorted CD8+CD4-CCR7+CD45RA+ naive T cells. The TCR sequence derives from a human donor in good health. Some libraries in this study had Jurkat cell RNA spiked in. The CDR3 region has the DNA TGTGCCAGCAGCTTAGGACAGCGCTCGTACAATGAGCAGTTCTTC. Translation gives CASSLGQRSYNEQFF.